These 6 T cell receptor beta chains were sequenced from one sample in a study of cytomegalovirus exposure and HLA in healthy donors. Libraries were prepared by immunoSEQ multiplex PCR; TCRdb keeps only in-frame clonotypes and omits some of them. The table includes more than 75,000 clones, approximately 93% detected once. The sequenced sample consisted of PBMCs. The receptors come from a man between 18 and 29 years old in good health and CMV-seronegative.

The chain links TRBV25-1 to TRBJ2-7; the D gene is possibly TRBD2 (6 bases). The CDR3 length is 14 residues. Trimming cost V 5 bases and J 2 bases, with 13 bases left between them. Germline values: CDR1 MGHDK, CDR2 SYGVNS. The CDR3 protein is CASSPQRAPYEQYF. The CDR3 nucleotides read TGTGCCAGCAGTCCACAGCGGGCCCCCTACGAGCAGTACTTC.

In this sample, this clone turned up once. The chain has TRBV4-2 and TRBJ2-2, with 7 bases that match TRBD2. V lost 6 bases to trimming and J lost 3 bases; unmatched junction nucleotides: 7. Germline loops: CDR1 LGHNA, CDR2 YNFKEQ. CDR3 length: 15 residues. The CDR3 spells CASRHSAGDTGELFF. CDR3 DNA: TGTGCCAGCAGGCACAGCGCGGGGGACACCGGGGAGCTGTTTTTT.

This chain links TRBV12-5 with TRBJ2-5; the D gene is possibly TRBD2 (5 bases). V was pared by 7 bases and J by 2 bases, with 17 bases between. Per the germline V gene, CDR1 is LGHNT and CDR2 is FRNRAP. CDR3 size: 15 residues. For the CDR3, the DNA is TGTGCTAGTGCCCCGGACTCCACAATACAAGAGACCCAGTACTTC. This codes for CASAPDSTIQETQYF.

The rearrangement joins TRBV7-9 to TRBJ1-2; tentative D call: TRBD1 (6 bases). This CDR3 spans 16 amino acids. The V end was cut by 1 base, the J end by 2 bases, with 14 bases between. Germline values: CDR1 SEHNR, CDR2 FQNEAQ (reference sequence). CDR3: CASSLVGTRRNYGYTF. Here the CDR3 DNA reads TGTGCCAGCAGCTTAGTGGGGACAAGGAGGAACTATGGCTACACCTTC.

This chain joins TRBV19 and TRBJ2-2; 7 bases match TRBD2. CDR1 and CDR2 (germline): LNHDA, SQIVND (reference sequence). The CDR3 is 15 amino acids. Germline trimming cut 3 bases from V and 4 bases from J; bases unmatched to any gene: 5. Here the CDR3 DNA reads TGTGCCAGTAGTATCTGGCGGGAGTCCACCGGGGAGCTGTTTTTT. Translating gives CASSIWRESTGELFF.

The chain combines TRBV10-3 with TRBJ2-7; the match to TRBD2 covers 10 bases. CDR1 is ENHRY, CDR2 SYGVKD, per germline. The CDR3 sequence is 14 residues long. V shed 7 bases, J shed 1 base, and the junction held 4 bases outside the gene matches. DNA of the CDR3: TGTGCCATCATGGAGACTAGCGGGTCCTACGAGCAGTACTTC. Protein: CAIMETSGSYEQYF.